The clone carrying this T cell receptor (beta chain) was seen only a few times. What it binds is unknown. Primers used in a second PCR of about 6 to 11 cycles were a sample-barcoded 5' primer and a J-beta primer mix. TCRdb reprocessed the 5' RACE reads via MiXCR and lists one record per CDR3 protein. Of about 1.5 million distinct CDR3 sequences in the sample, approximately 43% are singletons; the top ten hold about 3.8%. The sample originates from a study of blood T cells in healthy people across ages. General study results and limits: Long-lived donors carried more naive CD4+ cells and greater diversity than aged donors. Observed TCR beta diversity showed a strong correlation with the percentage of naive T cells as measured by flow cytometry.

Per germline, CDR1 MNHEY and CDR2 SVGEGT. V gave up 2 bases and J gave up 4 bases, with 12 bases separating them. The CDR3 has 15 residues. Material for sequencing was blood. This chain links TRBV6-2 or TRBV6-3 with TRBJ2-1; perhaps TRBD1 as D (5 bases). This TCR came from a woman aged 18-29 years in good health. The CDR3 sequence: CASSYETDLYNEQFF. For the CDR3, the DNA is TGTGCCAGCAGTTACGAGACAGACCTTTACAATGAGCAGTTCTTC.